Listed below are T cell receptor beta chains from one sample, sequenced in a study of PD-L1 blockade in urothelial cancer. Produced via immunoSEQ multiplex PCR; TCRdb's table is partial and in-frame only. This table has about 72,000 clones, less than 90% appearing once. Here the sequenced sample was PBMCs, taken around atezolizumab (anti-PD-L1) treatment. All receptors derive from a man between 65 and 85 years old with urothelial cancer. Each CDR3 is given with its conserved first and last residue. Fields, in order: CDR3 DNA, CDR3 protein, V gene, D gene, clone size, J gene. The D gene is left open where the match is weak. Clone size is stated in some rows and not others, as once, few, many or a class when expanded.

TGCGCCAGCAGTCTCTCTAGCGGGAGAGACCCCCACAATGAGCAGTTCTTC | CASSLSSGRDPHNEQFF | TRBV10-1 | TRBD2 | - | TRBJ2-1
TGCGCCAGCAGCTTGGCCGAACTACAGGGCCGGGAGCTGTTTTTT | CASSLAELQGRELFF | TRBV5-1 | - | - | TRBJ2-2
TGTGCCAGCTCCCTCGGACAGGATCCTAACTATGGCTACACCTTC | CASSLGQDPNYGYTF | TRBV18 | TRBD1 | - | TRBJ1-2
TGTGCCAGCAGTGATCTCAGGGGGCCCGGAAACACCATATATTTT | CASSDLRGPGNTIYF | TRBV25-1 | TRBD1 | - | TRBJ1-3
TGTGCCAGCACCTCAGGGGCACGGGGCTACACCTTC | CASTSGARGYTF | TRBV2 | - | - | TRBJ1-2
TGTGCCAGCAGCTTGTCAAGCTTCTCACAAGAGACCCAGTACTTC | CASSLSSFSQETQYF | TRBV5-6 | - | - | TRBJ2-5
TGTGCCAGCAGTGCCCCGACGGGGGGTCACAATGAGCAGTTCTTC | CASSAPTGGHNEQFF | TRBV28 | TRBD2 | once | TRBJ2-1
TGCGCCAGCAGCGGTTATGCAGGGACAGGGGATGGGGATGAGCAGTTCTTC | CASSGYAGTGDGDEQFF | TRBV5-1 | TRBD1 | - | TRBJ2-1
TGTGCCAGCTCACACGGGACAGGCCATGGCACTGAAGCTTTCTTT | CASSHGTGHGTEAFF | TRBV18 | TRBD1 | once | TRBJ1-1
TGCGCCAGCAGCTTGGCCACTAGCGGGACCGGGGAGCTGTTTTTT | CASSLATSGTGELFF | TRBV5-1 | TRBD2 | - | TRBJ2-2
TGCGCCAGCAGCCCCCGACAGGGGGCTGGAAACACCATATATTTT | CASSPRQGAGNTIYF | TRBV4-1 | TRBD1 | - | TRBJ1-3